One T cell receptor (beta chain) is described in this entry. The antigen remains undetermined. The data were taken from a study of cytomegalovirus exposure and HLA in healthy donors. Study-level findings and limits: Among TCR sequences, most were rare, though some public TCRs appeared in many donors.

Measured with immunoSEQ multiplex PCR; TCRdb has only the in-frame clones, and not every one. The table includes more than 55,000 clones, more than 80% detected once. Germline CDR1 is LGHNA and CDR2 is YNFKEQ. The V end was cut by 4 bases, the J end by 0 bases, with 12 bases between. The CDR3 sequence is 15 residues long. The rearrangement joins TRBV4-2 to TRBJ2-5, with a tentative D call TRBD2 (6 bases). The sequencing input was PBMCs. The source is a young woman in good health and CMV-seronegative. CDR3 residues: CASSPSGGNQETQYF. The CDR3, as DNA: TGTGCCAGCAGCCCGAGTGGGGGGAACCAAGAGACCCAGTACTTC.